These 15 T cell receptor beta chains came from one sample sequenced in a study of CD8 T cells in Susac syndrome. RNA was extracted with the RNeasy kit, and a quantity of roughly 0.5 to 1 ug was reverse transcribed using random hexamers. TCRdb re-called the immunoSEQ multiplex PCR reads through MiXCR, storing one row per CDR3 protein. Here the sample spans about 110,000 distinct CDR3 sequences, approximately 95% being singletons. The sample was CD8+ T cells from PBMCs. The receptor source for this set is a human donor with Susac syndrome.

V and J are TRBV7-8 and TRBJ2-6, with D hard to call. The germline CDR1 and CDR2 sequences are SGHVS and FQNEAQ. V lost 2 bases, J lost 0 bases, and 8 bases lay in between. This CDR3 contains 16 residues. Here the CDR3 DNA reads TGTGCCAGCAGCTTAAGGTCCCCCTCTGGGGCCAACGTCCTGACTTTC. Its protein product is CASSLRSPSGANVLTF.

The CDR3 here is CASSLRTEGETQYF. The CDR3 coding sequence is TGTGCCAGCAGCTTACGGACGGAAGGAGAGACCCAGTACTTC. J is TRBJ2-5 and V is TRBV7-6; D not certain. Trimming shortened V by 2 bases and J by 4 bases, and 11 bases separated the two germline ends. CDR3 length: 14 residues. Germline V lookup: CDR1 SGHVS, CDR2 FNYEAQ.

The chain employs TRBV9 and TRBJ1-6; D uncertain. Germline values: CDR1 SGDLS, CDR2 YYNGEE. The CDR3 is made up of 13 amino acids. V was trimmed by 3 bases and J by 9 bases, leaving 10 bases between them. The CDR3 DNA reads TGTGCCAGCAGCGCCTCCCGGAGTTCACCCCTCCACTTT. Its protein is CASSASRSSPLHF.

V and J are TRBV15 and TRBJ1-6; 8 bases agree with TRBD1. CDR3 length equals 16 residues. After removal of 3 bases from V and 8 bases from J, the junction contained 9 bases not matched to a gene. The germline CDR1 and CDR2 sequences are LNHNV and YYDKDF (reference sequence). The CDR3 sequence: CATSSLPTGEHSPLHF. The CDR3 coding sequence is TGTGCCACCAGCAGCCTTCCGACAGGGGAGCATTCACCCCTCCACTTT.

CDR3 residues: CASSLDGGTNEKLFF. CDR3 sequence (DNA): TGCGCCAGCAGCTTGGATGGGGGAACTAATGAAAAACTGTTTTTT. The chain uses TRBV5-1 and TRBJ1-4; D is possibly TRBD1 (5 bases). Between the trimmed V and J ends, which lost 0 bases and 1 base, there was a span of 7 bases. This CDR3 comprises 15 residues. CDR1 and CDR2 from the germline V gene are SGHRS and YFSETQ.

This clonotype has only one observation. The V gene is TRBV7-9, the J gene TRBJ2-5; the match to TRBD1 covers 8 bases. The DNA end is more similar to TRBJ2-1, so the J call may be wrong. Per germline, CDR1 SEHNR and CDR2 FQNEAQ (reference sequence). This CDR3 spans 12 amino acids. The CDR3, as DNA: TGTGCCAGCAGAAGCGGACAGGGCTTCCAGTTCTTC. It is translated as CASRSGQGFQFF.

The chain couples TRBV20-1 to TRBJ2-7, with 8 bases identical to TRBD2. V was clipped by 6 bases and J by 4 bases; unmatched bases: 8. This CDR3 is built from 13 residues. Germline V gene sequence: CDR1 DFQATT, CDR2 SNEGSKA (reference sequence). CDR3 amino acids: CSAEVAGRYEQYF. The CDR3 region has the DNA TGCAGTGCAGAGGTAGCGGGGAGGTACGAGCAGTACTTC.

V is TRBV7-9 and J is TRBJ1-1, with D possibly being TRBD1 (5 bases). CDR1 and CDR2 (germline): SEHNR, FQNEAQ (reference sequence). This CDR3 comprises 13 residues. V was pared by 5 bases and J by 6 bases, with 13 bases between. CDR3 sequence reads: CASSQGLEPEAFF. The DNA for the CDR3 is TGTGCCAGCAGCCAGGGCCTTGAGCCTGAAGCTTTCTTT.

This chain links TRBV5-4 with TRBJ1-2, with D perhaps matching TRBD1 (6 bases). Trimming removed 3 bases from V and 4 bases from J, with 10 bases in between. The CDR3 loop spans 13 amino acids. The germline V gene has CDR1 SGHNT and CDR2 YYREEE (reference sequence). In DNA, the CDR3 is TGTGCCAGCAGCTCCCAGGGGTCCTATGGCTACACCTTC. It yields the protein CASSSQGSYGYTF.

This sequence joins TRBV27 and TRBJ1-6, with D unclear. Deletions cut 4 bases from V and 3 bases from J, with 7 bases between. The CDR3 is made up of 14 amino acids. The V gene's germline CDR1 is MNHEY and CDR2 SMNVEV (reference sequence). The chain's CDR3 is CASSSRDYNSPLHF. CDR3 sequence (DNA): TGTGCCAGCAGTTCGAGGGACTATAATTCACCCCTCCACTTT.

This sequence joins TRBV16 and TRBJ2-7, with TRBD1 as a possible D gene (6 bases). The CDR3 covers 12 residues. From germline, CDR1 is KGHSY and CDR2 FQNENV. V was shortened by 4 bases and J by 6 bases, with 10 bases between the two germline ends. The CDR3 nucleotides read TGTGCCAGCAGCCGACAGGCCCCCGAGCAGTACTTC. Translation gives CASSRQAPEQYF.

This chain connects TRBV9 to TRBJ2-2; TRBD2 agrees at 7 bases. The CDR3 has 13 amino acids. Germline CDR1 is SGDLS and CDR2 is YYNGEE. V trimming: 7 bases; J trimming: 4 bases; junction bases outside the gene matches: 4. The CDR3 nucleotides are TGTGCCAGCGCGGGGGAAGGCACCGGGGAGCTGTTTTTT. The encoded protein is CASAGEGTGELFF.

This clonotype was seen once. The rearrangement uses TRBV6-4 and TRBJ1-5, with D maybe TRBD1 (5 bases). Germline V gene data show CDR1 as MRHNA and CDR2 as SNTAGT. Trimming shortened V by 11 bases and J by 10 bases, and 15 bases separated the two germline ends. The CDR3 spans 11 residues. CDR3 DNA: TGTGCCCCGACAGTCTCGACTCCCCAGCATTTT. As protein: CAPTVSTPQHF.

CDR3 sequence: CASSMRRETNTGELFF. In nucleotides, the CDR3 is TGTGCCAGCAGCATGAGACGGGAAACGAACACCGGGGAGCTGTTTTTT. The chain employs TRBV9 and TRBJ2-2; D might be TRBD2 (5 bases). The CDR3 is made up of 16 amino acids. The germline gives CDR1 SGDLS, CDR2 YYNGEE. Trimming shortened V by 4 bases and J by 0 bases, and 13 bases separated the two germline ends.

V and J are TRBV25-1 and TRBJ2-5; maybe TRBD2 (6 bases). The CDR3 is made up of 16 amino acids. V lost 8 bases and J lost 2, with 21 bases in between. Per the germline V gene, CDR1 is MGHDK and CDR2 is SYGVNS. The CDR3 DNA is TGTGCCAGCTCTCAAAAAGGACTATTCATACAAGAGACCCAGTACTTC. Protein sequence: CASSQKGLFIQETQYF.